The clone carrying this T cell receptor beta chain was picked up a small number of times. The antigen is undetermined. This sample is part of a study of T-cell memory formation after mild COVID-19. Findings and limits, study-wide: Clones which contracted sat mainly in CM and EM if CD4+, and in EMRA if CD8+. Within pre-infection memory, some responding clones were found, suggesting cross-reactive memory joined. While clones contracting from day 15 to 85 were balanced between CD4 and CD8, later expanders leaned CD4+.

The authors produced TCR alpha and TCR beta cDNA libraries with sample barcodes and UMIs by 5'RACE using constant-segment primers. From the 5' RACE reads, TCRdb called clonotypes with MiXCR, one entry per CDR3 protein. The sample holds a few hundred thousand distinct CDR3 sequences, more than 20% seen once. The source is an adult woman who had mild COVID-19 (a few samples of this study predate the infection). Cell type and time point are not known. Sequencing was carried out using PBMCs or a T cell subset sorted from them (not recorded which).

Here the CDR3 reads CASSVQGGGNQPQHF. The CDR3 bases are TGTGCCAGCAGCGTACAGGGAGGGGGCAATCAGCCCCAGCATTTT. The chain couples TRBV7-3 to TRBJ1-5; D is possibly TRBD1 (6 bases). V shed 5 bases and J shed 2 bases, with 13 bases lying between them. The germline V gene encodes CDR1 SGHTA and CDR2 FQGTGA. The CDR3 spans 15 residues.